The present T cell receptor (beta chain) was sequenced within a study of cytomegalovirus exposure and HLA in healthy donors. The PCR ran on 60 Vbeta and 13 Jbeta primers. TCRdb keeps only in-frame clones here, not all; method: immunoSEQ multiplex PCR. The repertoire has over 150,000 clones, approximately 80% of them found once; the top ten carry 2.6%. Trimming pared 3 bases from V and 0 bases from J, leaving 12 bases between. CDR1 and CDR2 from the germline V gene are KGHSH and LQKENI. The length of the CDR3 is 16 residues. The sample comprised PBMCs. The chain has TRBV18 and TRBJ1-3, with D unresolved. The clonotype originates from a woman in her thirties or forties in good health and CMV-seropositive. DNA of the CDR3: TGTGCCAGCTCACCGAGACACCAGTCCTCTGGAAACACCATATATTTT. Its translation is CASSPRHQSSGNTIYF.